The clone carrying this TCR beta chain was found many times. Its antigen is not identified. This entry belongs to a study of response to subunit inactivated influenza vaccine. TCRdb reanalysed the RT-PCR reads using MiXCR and keeps one entry per CDR3 protein. The sample contains 550,000 to 650,000 distinct CDR3 sequences, about 10% of which appear only once. General observations from the study: Seasonal influenza vaccination, on each occasion, was suggested by the authors to recruit few new T cells.

The CDR3 totals 15 residues. Germline trimming cut 5 bases from V and 7 bases from J; bases unmatched to any gene: 12. Germline V gene data show CDR1 as SQVTM and CDR2 as ANQGSEA. The material sequenced was PBMCs from blood, taken on the day of vaccination. This sequence originates from a man in his forties or fifties who received an inactivated influenza vaccine. The chain has TRBV29-1 and TRBJ2-1; 9 bases fit TRBD1. This chain's CDR3 is CSVRRDRESRNEQFF. The CDR3 bases are TGCAGCGTTCGAAGGGACAGGGAGTCGAGGAATGAGCAGTTCTTC.